Each of the 25 T cell receptor beta chains below was sequenced from the same sample in a study of cytomegalovirus exposure and HLA in healthy donors. Primers: 60 Vbeta forward and 13 Jbeta reverse. The assay was immunoSEQ multiplex PCR, and TCRdb's table has in-frame clones only and misses some. Of approximately 140,000 clones in the sample, about 85% were seen once. The sample comprised PBMCs. The source is a boy between 10 and 17 years old in good health and CMV-seronegative.

The chain uses TRBV5-4 and TRBJ1-3; D is ambiguous. Germline lookup yields CDR1 SGHNT and CDR2 YYREEE (reference sequence). CDR3 size: 16 residues. Trimming took off 2 bases at V and 4 bases at J, with 16 bases between the two ends. CDR3 coding DNA: TGTGCCAGCAGCTTTCCGACGGGCGCGGGGGGAAACACCATATATTTT. Protein sequence: CASSFPTGAGGNTIYF.

The chain is built from TRBV2 and TRBJ2-3; D possibly corresponds to TRBD2 (5 bases). The germline V and J ends were trimmed by 3 bases and 0 bases, with 10 bases remaining between them. The CDR3 length is 15 residues. Germline V lookup: CDR1 SNHLY, CDR2 FYNNEI. The CDR3 bases are TGTGCCAGCAGTGATTTGGGAGTGAGCACAGATACGCAGTATTTT. Amino acid sequence: CASSDLGVSTDTQYF.

This chain joins TRBV5-4 and TRBJ2-7; 13 bases agree with TRBD2. Unmatched junction bases numbered 4, after V lost 4 bases and J lost 0 bases. The CDR3 consists of 16 residues. The germline CDR1 and CDR2 sequences are SGHNT and YYREEE (reference sequence). The DNA of the CDR3 is TGTGCCAGCAGCATTGGACTAGCGGGGGCCTCCTACGAGCAGTACTTC. Protein: CASSIGLAGASYEQYF.

The rearrangement joins TRBV4-2 to TRBJ1-2; weak D call: TRBD1 (5 bases). The CDR3 sequence is 17 residues long. The V gene's germline CDR1 is LGHNA and CDR2 YNFKEQ. V was pared by 3 bases and J by 0 bases, with 17 bases between. CDR3 amino acids: CASSHPLGTGSNYGYTF. CDR3 sequence (DNA): TGTGCCAGCAGCCACCCCTTAGGTACAGGTTCTAACTATGGCTACACCTTC.

This clone was detected a few times. The chain joins TRBV7-8 to TRBJ2-5, with 10 bases aligning to TRBD2. The germline V gene has CDR1 SGHVS and CDR2 FQNEAQ. CDR3 length equals 13 residues. The V segment lost 5 bases and the J segment 4 bases; nucleotides outside the gene matches: 1. The CDR3 DNA reads TGTGCCAGCAGCGCTAGCGGGGGAGAGACCCAGTACTTC. It encodes CASSASGGETQYF.

The V and J genes are TRBV7-9 and TRBJ2-7; 7 bases line up with TRBD1. This CDR3 comprises 15 residues. Germline V gene sequence: CDR1 SEHNR, CDR2 FQNEAQ (reference sequence). The V segment lost 0 bases and the J segment 2 bases; nucleotides outside the gene matches: 4. The CDR3 protein is CASSLAPGQTYEQYF. The CDR3 DNA reads as TGTGCCAGCAGCTTAGCGCCGGGACAGACCTACGAGCAGTACTTC.

As regards this clone: An end of the junction differs from the germline gene, which may be a read error. This chain links TRBV29-1 with TRBJ1-2; D ambiguous. Germline CDR1 SQVTM, CDR2 ANQGSEA. This CDR3 contains 12 residues. DNA of the CDR3: TGCAGCGTTGGGGGAGAGGTTGGAGGCTACCCCTTC. Translation: CSVGGEVGGYPF.

The chain employs TRBV10-3 and TRBJ1-1; D unresolved. From germline, CDR1 is ENHRY and CDR2 SYGVKD. The CDR3 runs to 14 residues. Trimming shortened V by 8 bases and J by 0 bases, and 13 bases separated the two germline ends. The CDR3 nucleotides are TGTGCCATCTATGGGAGCGGGATGAACACTGAAGCTTTCTTT. Residues: CAIYGSGMNTEAFF.

The chain carries TRBV27 and TRBJ1-2; the D gene is possibly TRBD1 (6 bases). This CDR3 has 13 amino acids. The V gene lost 2 bases and the J gene lost 3 bases, with 7 bases spanning the gap. The germline V gene encodes CDR1 MNHEY and CDR2 SMNVEV (reference sequence). The CDR3 loop is CASSLGQYYGYTF. In nucleotides, the CDR3 is TGTGCCAGCAGTTTAGGACAGTACTATGGCTACACCTTC.

The V call is TRBV4-2, the J call TRBJ1-6, with TRBD1 as a possible D gene (5 bases). V lost 0 bases and J 7 bases, leaving 13 bases between the germline ends. Per germline, CDR1 LGHNA and CDR2 YNFKEQ. This CDR3 comprises 16 residues. The CDR3 DNA sequence: TGTGCCAGCAGCCAAGATCTTTCCGGACAAAATTCACCCCTCCACTTT. Its protein is CASSQDLSGQNSPLHF.

The chain carries TRBV2 and TRBJ2-7; 10 nucleotides line up with TRBD2. V shed 6 bases and J 6 bases; nucleotides not matched to a gene: 8. Germline CDR1 and CDR2: SNHLY and FYNNEI. The CDR3 spans 14 residues. CDR3 in DNA: TGTGCCAGCAGAAAAGCGGGAGGGCCAGGCGAGCAGTACTTC. Encoded protein: CASRKAGGPGEQYF.

The V call is TRBV7-6, the J call TRBJ2-7; 8 bases map to TRBD2. The CDR3 is made up of 17 amino acids. From germline, CDR1 is SGHVS and CDR2 FNYEAQ. The ends lost 1 base at V and 3 bases at J; junction bases unmatched: 11. The CDR3 DNA follows: TGTGCCAGCAGCTTAGTACGGGGCAAGCGGGAGTTCTACGAGCAGTACTTC. Protein sequence: CASSLVRGKREFYEQYF.

CDR3 DNA: TGCGCCAGCAGCCAAGCACCGGGACAGGGGATCTATGGCTACACCTTC. This encodes CASSQAPGQGIYGYTF. The chain links TRBV4-1 to TRBJ1-2; 10 positions match TRBD1. Trimming at V came to 1 base and at J to 4 bases, leaving 6 bases not matched to a gene. This CDR3 is 16 amino acids long. Germline CDR1 and CDR2: MGHRA and YSYEKL.

This chain joins TRBV19 and TRBJ1-2; 9 positions agree with TRBD1. Germline assignment: CDR1 LNHDA and CDR2 SQIVND (reference sequence). J was trimmed by 2 bases and V by 7 bases; bases with no gene match: 17. The CDR3 loop spans 18 amino acids. The CDR3 reads CASNPSGTGSRYNYGYTF. Written as DNA, the CDR3 is TGTGCCAGTAACCCATCTGGGACAGGGAGTCGATACAACTATGGCTACACCTTC.

The chain uses TRBV14 and TRBJ1-1; D gene uncertain. This CDR3 has 14 residues. V was trimmed by 0 bases and J by 1 base, leaving 6 bases between them. CDR1 and CDR2 from the germline V gene are SGHDN and FVKESK. The CDR3 nucleotides are TGTGCCAGCAGCCAAGATCGAGGGAACACTGAAGCTTTCTTT. Translation: CASSQDRGNTEAFF.

The chain carries TRBV6-6 and TRBJ1-2; 7 bases fit TRBD1. V lost 7 bases to trimming and J lost 6 bases; unmatched junction nucleotides: 8. Germline CDR1 is MNHNY and CDR2 is SVGAGI (reference sequence). This CDR3 contains 13 residues. The CDR3 DNA is TGTGCCAGCACGATCCGGACAGGCAATGGCTACACCTTC. Residues: CASTIRTGNGYTF.

This chain joins TRBV27 and TRBJ2-1, with 12 bases lining up with TRBD2. This CDR3 comprises 14 residues. Looked up from germline, CDR1 is MNHEY and CDR2 is SMNVEV (reference sequence). V shed 6 bases, J shed 9 bases, and the junction held 6 bases outside the gene matches. The CDR3 region has the DNA TGTGCCAGCAGGCTAGCGGGAGGGCCGGTTGAGCAGTTCTTC. Translation: CASRLAGGPVEQFF.

The chain couples TRBV5-1 to TRBJ2-7, with D possibly TRBD2 on 6 matching bases. CDR3 length: 14 amino acids. Trimming removed 4 bases at V and 4 bases at J, with 15 bases between. CDR1 SGHRS and CDR2 YFSETQ come from the germline V gene. In DNA, the CDR3 is TGCGCCAGCAGCCGCGGGACGGGGGAGTACGAGCAGTACTTC. This codes for CASSRGTGEYEQYF.

This chain connects TRBV10-3 to TRBJ2-5; D unclear. The J call is uncertain, as TRBJ2-7 better fits the DNA end. Germline CDR1 and CDR2: ENHRY and SYGVKD. This CDR3 region has 13 residues. As DNA, the CDR3 is TGTGCCATCACTAACCACCCCCCGTACGAGCAGTACTTC. Protein sequence: CAITNHPPYEQYF.

This clone was detected once. The genes are TRBV6-6 and TRBJ2-1; 7 bases match TRBD2. The CDR3 has 16 residues. Germline V gene lookup returns CDR1 MNHNY and CDR2 SVGAGI (reference sequence). V shed 6 bases and J 2 bases; nucleotides not matched to a gene: 10. The CDR3 DNA follows: TGTGCCAGCAGCACCAGCGGGACTGGGGCCTACAATGAGCAGTTCTTC. This codes for CASSTSGTGAYNEQFF.

The V gene is TRBV10-3, the J gene TRBJ2-3, with 7 bases aligning to TRBD2. Trimming removed 6 bases from V and 2 bases from J; junction bases left unmatched: 5. The CDR3 spans 14 residues. The V gene's germline CDR1 is ENHRY and CDR2 SYGVKD. The CDR3 DNA follows: TGTGCCATCAGGGGAGGGCGGTCCACAGATACGCAGTATTTT. Residues: CAIRGGRSTDTQYF.

V is TRBV9 and J is TRBJ2-3; TRBD2 aligns across 10 bases. The CDR3 runs to 15 residues. Germline CDR1 is SGDLS and CDR2 is YYNGEE. V was pared by 3 bases and J by 3 bases, with 4 bases of the junction left unmatched. CDR3 DNA: TGTGCCAGCAGCGAAAGCGGGGGGGTAACAGATACGCAGTATTTT. Residues: CASSESGGVTDTQYF.

V gene TRBV6-1 combines with J gene TRBJ1-1; D is ambiguous. This CDR3 region has 13 residues. Germline-derived CDR1 and CDR2 are MNHNS and SASEGT. V lost 2 bases to trimming and J lost 5 bases, with 9 bases between them. CDR3 sequence: CASSERGSTEAFF. In nucleotides, the CDR3 is TGTGCCAGCAGTGAACGGGGTAGTACTGAAGCTTTCTTT.

Points on this clone: Relative to the germline gene, one junction end is altered; a read error may explain this. Different DNA sequences within this sample yield the same CDR3. This chain connects TRBV30 to TRBJ2-4; D possibly corresponds to TRBD2 (5 bases). The CDR3 loop spans 13 amino acids. The germline CDR1 and CDR2 sequences are GTSNPN and SVGIG (reference sequence). The CDR3 protein is CAWTPAAKNIQYF. DNA for the CDR3: TGTGCCTGGACCCCAGCGGCCAAAAACATTCAATACTTC.

Note on this clone: Other DNA sequences in the sample encode the same CDR3. The chain employs TRBV25-1 and TRBJ1-2, with 8 bases lining up with TRBD1. This CDR3 is built from 13 residues. V lost 6 bases to trimming and J lost 8 bases; unmatched junction nucleotides: 8. In germline, CDR1 is MGHDK, CDR2 SYGVNS. CDR3 bases: TGTGCCAGCAGACAGGGGGAGGGCTACGGCTACACCTTC. Its translation is CASRQGEGYGYTF.